The T cell receptor beta chain described here comes from a study of shared clonotypes between healthy human individuals. Study-wide background: The donors, a couple of women and a few men, were aged 18 to 49.

TCRdb keeps only in-frame clones here, not all; method: immunoSEQ multiplex PCR. Here the sample spans millions of clones, 85% to 95% being singletons. General study results and limits: Compared with clonotypes that all four donors shared, non-shared clonotypes had lower generation probabilities.

V gave up 3 bases and J gave up 7 bases; unmatched junction bases: 8. The germline V gene has CDR1 SGDLS and CDR2 YYNGEE. The CDR3 is 15 amino acids. Comment on this clone: Its antigen remains unidentified.

V gene TRBV9 combines with J gene TRBJ2-1; 9 nucleotides align to TRBD1. The material sequenced was naive CD4+ T cells sorted from blood. Subset described: CD45RA+ positively selected. This clonotype originated in a man younger than 30 in good health. The CDR3: CASSEWGQGRNEQFF. The CDR3 nucleotides read TGTGCCAGCAGCGAGTGGGGACAGGGTAGAAATGAGCAGTTCTTC.